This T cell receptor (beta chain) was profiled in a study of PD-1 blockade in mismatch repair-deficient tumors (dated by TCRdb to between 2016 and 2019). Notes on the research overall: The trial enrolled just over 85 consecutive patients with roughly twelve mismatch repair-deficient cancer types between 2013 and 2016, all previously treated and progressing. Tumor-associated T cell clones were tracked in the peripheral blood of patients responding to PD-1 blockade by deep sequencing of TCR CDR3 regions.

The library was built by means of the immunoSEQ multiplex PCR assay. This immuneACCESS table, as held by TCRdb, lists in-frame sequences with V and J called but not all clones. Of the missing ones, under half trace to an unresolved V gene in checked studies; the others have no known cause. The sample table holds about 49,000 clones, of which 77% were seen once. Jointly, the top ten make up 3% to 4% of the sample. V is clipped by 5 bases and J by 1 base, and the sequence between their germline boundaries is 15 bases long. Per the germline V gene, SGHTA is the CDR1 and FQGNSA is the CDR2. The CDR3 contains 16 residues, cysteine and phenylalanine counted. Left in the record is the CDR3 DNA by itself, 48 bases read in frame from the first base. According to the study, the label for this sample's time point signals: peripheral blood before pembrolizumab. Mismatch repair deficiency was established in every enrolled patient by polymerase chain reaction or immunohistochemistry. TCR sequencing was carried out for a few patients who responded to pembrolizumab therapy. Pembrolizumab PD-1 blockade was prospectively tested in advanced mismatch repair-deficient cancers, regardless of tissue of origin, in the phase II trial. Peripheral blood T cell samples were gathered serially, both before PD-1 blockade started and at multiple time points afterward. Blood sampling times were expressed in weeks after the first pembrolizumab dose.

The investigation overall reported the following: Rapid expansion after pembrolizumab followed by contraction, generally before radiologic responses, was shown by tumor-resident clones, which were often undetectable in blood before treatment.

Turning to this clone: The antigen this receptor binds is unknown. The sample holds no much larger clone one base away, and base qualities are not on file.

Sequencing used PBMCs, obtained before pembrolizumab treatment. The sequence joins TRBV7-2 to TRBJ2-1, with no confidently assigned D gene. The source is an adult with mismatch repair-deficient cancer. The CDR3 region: CASSPPRSRSYNEQFF. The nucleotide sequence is TGTGCCAGCAGCCCCCCCCGATCAAGATCCTACAATGAGCAGTTCTTC.